This entry describes one T cell receptor beta chain. Antigen unknown. Assay: immunoSEQ multiplex PCR; the TCRdb copy retains only in-frame clones and omits some. The sample records approximately 120,000 clones, 80% to 95% being singletons. Germline assignment: CDR1 SGHRS and CDR2 YFSETQ. CDR3 length: 15 amino acids. Unmatched junction bases numbered 7, after V lost 3 bases and J lost 1 base. The data derive from a study of T cell responses to AZD1222 COVID-19 vaccine. Study-wide results and limits: At study baseline, merely five or six AZD1222 recipients were seropositive.

The source of this sequence is an adult in good health. This specimen was peripheral blood, taken on day 0 of AZD1222 vaccination. This rearrangement joins TRBV5-1 to TRBJ2-7; TRBD2 matches at 7 bases. As DNA, the CDR3 is TGCGCCAGCAGCTCCAATTTGGGAGGGTCCTACGAGCAGTACTTC. It specifies CASSSNLGGSYEQYF.